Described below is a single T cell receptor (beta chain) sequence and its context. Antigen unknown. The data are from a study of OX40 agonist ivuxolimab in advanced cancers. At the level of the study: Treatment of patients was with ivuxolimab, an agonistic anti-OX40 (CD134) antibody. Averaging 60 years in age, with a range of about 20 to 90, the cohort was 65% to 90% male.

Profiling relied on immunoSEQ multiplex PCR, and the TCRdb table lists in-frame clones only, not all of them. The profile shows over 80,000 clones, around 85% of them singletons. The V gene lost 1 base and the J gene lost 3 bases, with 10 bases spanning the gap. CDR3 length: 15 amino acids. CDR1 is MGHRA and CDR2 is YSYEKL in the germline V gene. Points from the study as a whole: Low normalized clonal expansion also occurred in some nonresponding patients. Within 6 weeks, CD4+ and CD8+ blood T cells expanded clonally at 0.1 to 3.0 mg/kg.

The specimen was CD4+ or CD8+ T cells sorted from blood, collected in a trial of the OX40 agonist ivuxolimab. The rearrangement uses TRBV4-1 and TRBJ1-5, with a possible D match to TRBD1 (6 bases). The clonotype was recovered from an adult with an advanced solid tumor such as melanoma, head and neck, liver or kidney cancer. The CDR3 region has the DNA TGCGCCAGCAGCCAAGTAGGGGACACCAATCAGCCCCAGCATTTT. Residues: CASSQVGDTNQPQHF.